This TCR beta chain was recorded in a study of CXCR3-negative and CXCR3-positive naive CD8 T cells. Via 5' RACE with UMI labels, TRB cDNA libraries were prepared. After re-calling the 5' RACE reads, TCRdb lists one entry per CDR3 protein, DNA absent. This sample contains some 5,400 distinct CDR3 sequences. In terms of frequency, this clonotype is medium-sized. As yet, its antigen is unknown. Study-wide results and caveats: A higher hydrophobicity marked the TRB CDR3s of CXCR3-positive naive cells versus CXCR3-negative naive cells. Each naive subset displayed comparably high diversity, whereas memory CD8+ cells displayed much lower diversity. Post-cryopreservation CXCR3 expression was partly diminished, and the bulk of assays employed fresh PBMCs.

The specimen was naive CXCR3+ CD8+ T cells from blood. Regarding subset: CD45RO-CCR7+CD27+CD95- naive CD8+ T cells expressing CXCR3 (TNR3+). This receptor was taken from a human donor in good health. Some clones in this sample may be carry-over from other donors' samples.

This CDR3 is CASSHVPGGAFGEQFF. The V and J genes are TRBV4-3 and TRBJ2-1; TCRdb's D call of TRBD1 is untestable without DNA. Germline V lookup: CDR1 LGHNA, CDR2 YSLEER. This CDR3 contains 16 residues.